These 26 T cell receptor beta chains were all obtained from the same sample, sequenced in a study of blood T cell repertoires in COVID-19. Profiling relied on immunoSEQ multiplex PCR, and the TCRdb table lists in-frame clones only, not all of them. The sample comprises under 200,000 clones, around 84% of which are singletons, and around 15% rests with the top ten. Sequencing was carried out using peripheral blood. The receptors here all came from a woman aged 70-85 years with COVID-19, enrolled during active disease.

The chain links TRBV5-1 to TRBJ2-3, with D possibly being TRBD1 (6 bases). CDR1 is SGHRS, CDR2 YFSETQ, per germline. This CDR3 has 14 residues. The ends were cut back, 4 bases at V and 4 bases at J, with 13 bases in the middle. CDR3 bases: TGCGCCAGCAGCCTGGAAACAGGGCCAGATACGCAGTATTTT. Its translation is CASSLETGPDTQYF.

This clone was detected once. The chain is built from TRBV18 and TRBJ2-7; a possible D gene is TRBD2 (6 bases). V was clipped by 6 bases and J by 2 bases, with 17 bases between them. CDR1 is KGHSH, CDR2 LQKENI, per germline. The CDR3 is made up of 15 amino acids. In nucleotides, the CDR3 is TGTGCCAGCTCCCGCAACCGGGACTTAACCTACGAGCAGTACTTC. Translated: CASSRNRDLTYEQYF.

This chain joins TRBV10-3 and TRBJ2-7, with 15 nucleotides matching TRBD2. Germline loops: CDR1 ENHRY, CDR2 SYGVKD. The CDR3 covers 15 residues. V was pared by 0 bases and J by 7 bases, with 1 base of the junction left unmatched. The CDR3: CAISESGLAGGEQYF. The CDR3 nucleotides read TGTGCCATCAGTGAGTCCGGACTAGCGGGAGGGGAGCAGTACTTC.

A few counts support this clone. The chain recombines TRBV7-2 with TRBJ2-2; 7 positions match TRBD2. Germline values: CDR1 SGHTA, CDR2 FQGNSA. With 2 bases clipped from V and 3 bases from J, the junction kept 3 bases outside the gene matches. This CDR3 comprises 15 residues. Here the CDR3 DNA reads TGTGCCAGCAGCTTATACGCGGGGGACACCGGGGAGCTGTTTTTT. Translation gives CASSLYAGDTGELFF.

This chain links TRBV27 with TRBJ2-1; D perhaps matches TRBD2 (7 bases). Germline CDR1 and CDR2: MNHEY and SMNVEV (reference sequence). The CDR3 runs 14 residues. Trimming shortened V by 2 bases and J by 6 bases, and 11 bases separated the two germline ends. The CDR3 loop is CASSLRRGGNEQFF. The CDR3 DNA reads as TGTGCCAGCAGTTTAAGGAGGGGGGGCAATGAGCAGTTCTTC.

CDR3 loop: CASSYSSTGEDTEAFF. The DNA of the CDR3 is TGTGCCAGCAGTTACTCGTCGACAGGTGAAGACACTGAAGCTTTCTTT. The V and J genes are TRBV6-5 and TRBJ1-1; D is perhaps TRBD1 (6 bases). In germline, CDR1 is MNHEY, CDR2 SVGAGI. The length of the CDR3 is 16 residues. The V end lost 0 bases, the J end lost 3 bases, and 14 bases lay between the germline ends.

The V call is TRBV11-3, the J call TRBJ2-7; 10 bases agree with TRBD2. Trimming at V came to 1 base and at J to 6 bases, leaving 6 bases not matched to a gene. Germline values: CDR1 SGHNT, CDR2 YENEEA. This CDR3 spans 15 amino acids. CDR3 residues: CASSLGLAGATEQYF. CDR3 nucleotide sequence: TGTGCCAGCAGCTTAGGGCTAGCGGGAGCTACCGAGCAGTACTTC.

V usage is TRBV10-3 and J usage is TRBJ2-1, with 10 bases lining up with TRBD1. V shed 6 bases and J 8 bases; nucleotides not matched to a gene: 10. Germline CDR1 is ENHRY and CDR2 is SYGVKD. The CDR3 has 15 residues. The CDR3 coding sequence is TGTGCCATCAGAGGGGGGGACAGGGGATTCGATGAGCAGTTCTTC. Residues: CAIRGGDRGFDEQFF.

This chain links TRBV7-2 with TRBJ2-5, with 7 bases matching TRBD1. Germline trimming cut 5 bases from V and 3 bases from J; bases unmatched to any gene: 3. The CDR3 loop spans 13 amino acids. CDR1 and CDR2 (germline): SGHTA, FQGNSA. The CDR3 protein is CASSPGQKETQYF. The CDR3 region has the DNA TGTGCCAGCAGCCCGGGACAGAAAGAGACCCAGTACTTC.

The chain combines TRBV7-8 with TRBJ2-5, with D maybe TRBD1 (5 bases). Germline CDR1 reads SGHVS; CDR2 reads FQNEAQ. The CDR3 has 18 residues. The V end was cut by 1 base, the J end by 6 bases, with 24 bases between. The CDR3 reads CASSLDPLMTKGVKTQYF. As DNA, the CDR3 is TGTGCCAGCAGCTTAGACCCCCTAATGACAAAAGGGGTTAAGACCCAGTACTTC.

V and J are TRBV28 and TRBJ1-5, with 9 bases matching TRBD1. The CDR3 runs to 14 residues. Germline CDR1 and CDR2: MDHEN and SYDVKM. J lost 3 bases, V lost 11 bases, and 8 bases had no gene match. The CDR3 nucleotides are TGTGCCGTCCCCGACAGGGGGATCAATCAGCCCCAGCATTTT. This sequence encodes CAVPDRGINQPQHF.

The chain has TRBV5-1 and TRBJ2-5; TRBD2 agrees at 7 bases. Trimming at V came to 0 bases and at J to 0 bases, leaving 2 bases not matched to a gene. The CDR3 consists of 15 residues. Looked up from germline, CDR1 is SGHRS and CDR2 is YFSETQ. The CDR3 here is CASSLAGTNQETQYF. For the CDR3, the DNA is TGCGCCAGCAGCTTGGCCGGGACTAACCAAGAGACCCAGTACTTC.

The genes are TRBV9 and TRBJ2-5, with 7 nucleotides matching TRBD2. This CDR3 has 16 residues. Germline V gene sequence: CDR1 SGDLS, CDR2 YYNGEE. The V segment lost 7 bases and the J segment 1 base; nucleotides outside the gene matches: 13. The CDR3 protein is CASGQWAGELQETQYF. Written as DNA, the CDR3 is TGTGCCAGCGGCCAATGGGCGGGAGAGCTCCAAGAGACCCAGTACTTC.

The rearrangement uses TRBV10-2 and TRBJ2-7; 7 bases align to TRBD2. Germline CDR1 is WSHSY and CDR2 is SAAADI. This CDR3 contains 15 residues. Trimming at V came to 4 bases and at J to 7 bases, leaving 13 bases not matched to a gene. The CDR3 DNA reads TGCGCCAGCAGTGGGAGGCCGGGAGGACCGCAAGAGCAGTACGTC. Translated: CASSGRPGGPQEQYV.

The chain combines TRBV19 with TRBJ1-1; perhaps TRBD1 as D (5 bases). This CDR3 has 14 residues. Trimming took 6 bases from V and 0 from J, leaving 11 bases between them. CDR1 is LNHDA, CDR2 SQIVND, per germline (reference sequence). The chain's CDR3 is CASSGGPMNTEAFF. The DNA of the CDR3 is TGTGCCAGTAGCGGGGGACCGATGAACACTGAAGCTTTCTTT.

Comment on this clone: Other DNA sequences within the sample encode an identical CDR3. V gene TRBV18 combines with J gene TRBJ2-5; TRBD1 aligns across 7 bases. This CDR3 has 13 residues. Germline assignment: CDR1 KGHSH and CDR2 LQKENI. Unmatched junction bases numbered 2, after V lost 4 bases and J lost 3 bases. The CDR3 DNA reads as TGTGCCAGCTCACGGGGACAGAAAGAGACCCAGTACTTC. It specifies CASSRGQKETQYF.

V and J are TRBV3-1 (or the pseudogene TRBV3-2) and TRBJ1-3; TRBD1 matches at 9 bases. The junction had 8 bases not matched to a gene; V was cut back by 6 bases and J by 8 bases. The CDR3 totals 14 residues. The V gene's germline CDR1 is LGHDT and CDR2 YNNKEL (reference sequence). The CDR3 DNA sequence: TGTGCCAGCAGGCAGACAGGGGGTACATACACCATATATTTT. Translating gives CASRQTGGTYTIYF.

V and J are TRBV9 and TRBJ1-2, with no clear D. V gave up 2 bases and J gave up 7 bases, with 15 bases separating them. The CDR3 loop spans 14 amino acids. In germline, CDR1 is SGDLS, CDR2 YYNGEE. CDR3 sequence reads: CASSVGSGLGGYTF. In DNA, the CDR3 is TGTGCCAGCAGCGTTGGATCGGGGTTGGGTGGCTACACCTTC.

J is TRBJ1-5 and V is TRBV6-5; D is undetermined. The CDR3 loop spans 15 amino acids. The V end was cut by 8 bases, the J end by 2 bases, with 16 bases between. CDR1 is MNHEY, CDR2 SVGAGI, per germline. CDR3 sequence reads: CASRLLGEGNQPQHF. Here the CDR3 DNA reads TGTGCCAGCCGCTTACTAGGCGAGGGCAATCAGCCCCAGCATTTT.

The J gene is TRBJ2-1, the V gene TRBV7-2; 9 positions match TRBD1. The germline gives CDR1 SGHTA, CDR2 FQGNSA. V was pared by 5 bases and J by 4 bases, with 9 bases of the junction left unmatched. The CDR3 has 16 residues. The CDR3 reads CASSQNRGQYYNEQFF. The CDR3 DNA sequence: TGTGCCAGCAGCCAAAACAGGGGGCAGTATTACAATGAGCAGTTCTTC.

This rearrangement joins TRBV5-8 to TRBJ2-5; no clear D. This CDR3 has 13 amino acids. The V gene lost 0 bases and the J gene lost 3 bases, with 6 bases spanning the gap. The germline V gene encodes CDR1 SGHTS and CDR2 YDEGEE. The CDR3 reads CASSLDRKETQYF. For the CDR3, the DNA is TGTGCCAGCAGCTTGGACAGAAAAGAGACCCAGTACTTC. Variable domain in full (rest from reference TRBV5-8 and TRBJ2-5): EAGVTQSPTHLIKTRGQQATLRCSPISGHTSVYWYQQALGLGLQFLLWYDEGEERNRGNFPPRFSGRQFPNYSSELNVNALELEDSALYLCASSLDRKETQYFGPGTRLLVL.

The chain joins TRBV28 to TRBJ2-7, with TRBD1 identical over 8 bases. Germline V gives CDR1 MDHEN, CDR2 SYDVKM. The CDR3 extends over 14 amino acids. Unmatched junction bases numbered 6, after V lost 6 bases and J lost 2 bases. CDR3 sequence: CASRRTGFAYEQYF. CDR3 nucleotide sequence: TGTGCCAGCAGAAGGACAGGGTTTGCCTACGAGCAGTACTTC.

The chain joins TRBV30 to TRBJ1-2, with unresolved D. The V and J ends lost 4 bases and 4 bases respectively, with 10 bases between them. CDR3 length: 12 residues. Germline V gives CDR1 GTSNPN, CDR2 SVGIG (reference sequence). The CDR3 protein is CAWINGFYGYTF. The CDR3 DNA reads TGTGCCTGGATAAATGGCTTCTATGGCTACACCTTC.

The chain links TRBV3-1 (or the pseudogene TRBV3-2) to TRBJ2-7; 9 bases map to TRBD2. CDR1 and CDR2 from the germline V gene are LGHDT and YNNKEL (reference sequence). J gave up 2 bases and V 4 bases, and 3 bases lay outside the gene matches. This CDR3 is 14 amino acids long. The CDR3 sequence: CASSLLAGAYEQYF. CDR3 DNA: TGTGCCAGCAGCCTATTAGCGGGGGCCTACGAGCAGTACTTC.

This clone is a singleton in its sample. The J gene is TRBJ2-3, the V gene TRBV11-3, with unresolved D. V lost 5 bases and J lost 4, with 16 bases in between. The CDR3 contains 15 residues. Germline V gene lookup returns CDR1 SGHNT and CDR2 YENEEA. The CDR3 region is CASSPRNLASDTQYF. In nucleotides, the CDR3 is TGTGCCAGCAGCCCGCGGAATTTAGCCTCAGATACGCAGTATTTT. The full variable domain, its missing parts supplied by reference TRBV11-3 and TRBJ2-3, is EAGVVQSPRYKIIEKKQPVAFWCNPISGHNTLYWYLQNLGQGPELLIRYENEEAVDDSQLPKDRFSAERLKGVDSTLKIQPAELGDSAVYLCASSPRNLASDTQYFGPGTRLTVL.

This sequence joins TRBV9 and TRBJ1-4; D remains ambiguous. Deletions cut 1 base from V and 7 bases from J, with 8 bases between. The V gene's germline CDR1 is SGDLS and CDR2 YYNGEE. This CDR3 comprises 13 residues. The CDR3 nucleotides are TGTGCCAGCAGCGTATCTCTCGGTGAAAAACTGTTTTTT. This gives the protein CASSVSLGEKLFF.